These T cell receptor beta chains were read from a single sample in a study of cytomegalovirus exposure and HLA in healthy donors. Profiling relied on immunoSEQ multiplex PCR, and the TCRdb table lists in-frame clones only, not all of them. The table lists around 70,000 clones, roughly two thirds of them singletons. Input material: PBMCs. All receptors come from a man between 60 and 70 years old in good health and CMV-seropositive. The CDR3 runs from the conserved cysteine through the conserved F or W. A D gene is named only where the DNA matches it firmly. Expanded clones are given a class, and other clones once, few, many or no size at all.

V,size,J,D,DNA,CDR3
TRBV7-9,-,TRBJ2-5,-,TGTGCCAGCAGTCAGGGTTCCGCTTTGGGCATCCAAGAGACCCAGTACTTC,CASSQGSALGIQETQYF
TRBV7-9,-,TRBJ1-2,-,TGTGCCAGCAGCCGACCGGGACAAGAAAACTATGGCTACACCTTC,CASSRPGQENYGYTF
TRBV5-6,-,TRBJ1-1,TRBD1,TGTGCCAGCAGCTTGGACAGGGGGCTAGTCACTGAAGCTTTCTTT,CASSLDRGLVTEAFF
TRBV19,-,TRBJ2-5,TRBD2,TGTGCCAGCGACCAGACCGGGACTAGCGGGTCAGAGACCCAGTACTTC,CASDQTGTSGSETQYF
TRBV28,-,TRBJ2-5,TRBD1,TGTGCCAGCAGTTTTTGGACAGGGGAAGAGACCCAGTACTTC,CASSFWTGEETQYF
TRBV5-1,-,TRBJ2-3,-,TGCGCCAGCAGCTTGGCGAACGAGCAAGATACGCAGTATTTT,CASSLANEQDTQYF
TRBV30,-,TRBJ1-3,-,TGTGCCTGGAGTGTGGGAGGGTCTGGAAACACCATATATTTT,CAWSVGGSGNTIYF
TRBV6-5,-,TRBJ2-5,TRBD2,TGTGCCAGCAGTTCAGCGGGAGCGGGAGAGACCCAGTACTTC,CASSSAGAGETQYF
TRBV10-3,-,TRBJ2-3,-,TGTGCCATCAGTGAGTCAGACAGAACAGATACGCAGTATTTT,CAISESDRTDTQYF
TRBV11-1,-,TRBJ2-2,-,TGTGCCAGCAGCTTTCGGAGGGACCATTTGAACACCGGGGAGCTGTTTTTT,CASSFRRDHLNTGELFF
TRBV6-1,-,TRBJ2-3,-,TGTGCCAGCAGTGTAAAGAGTACGCAGTATTTT,CASSVKSTQYF
TRBV5-4,-,TRBJ2-6,TRBD1,TGTGCCAGCAGCCGGGGACAGACTGGGGCCAACGTCCTGACTTTC,CASSRGQTGANVLTF
TRBV12-2,-,TRBJ2-5,-,TGTGCAAGTCGCTTAGTCCGACAGTCCCAAGAGACCCAGTACTTC,CASRLVRQSQETQYF
TRBV7-2,-,TRBJ2-5,-,TGTGCCAGCAGCTTAGGGGGCCTCAAAGAGACCCAGTACTTC,CASSLGGLKETQYF
TRBV5-6,-,TRBJ1-1,-,TGTGCCAGCAGCCGGCAGGGAAAGAACACTGAAGCTTTCTTT,CASSRQGKNTEAFF
TRBV4-1,few,TRBJ1-6,-,TGCGCCAGCAGCCAACAGGGGAAGGGGTCACCCCTCCACTTT,CASSQQGKGSPLHF
TRBV9,medium-sized,TRBJ2-2,TRBD1,TGTGCCAGCAGCGAGAGGGGACAGCACACCGGGGAGCTGTTTTTT,CASSERGQHTGELFF
TRBV29-1,-,TRBJ1-1,-,TGCAGCGTTTTCCTTCAGGAAGCTTTCTTT,CSVFLQEAFF
TRBV5-1,few,TRBJ2-7,-,TGCGCCAGTTCCCGGGGAAATTTCCCCGAGCAGTACTTC,CASSRGNFPEQYF
TRBV15,-,TRBJ2-5,-,TGTGCCACCAGCAGAGAAAAGGGGAGGGAGACCCAGTACTTC,CATSREKGRETQYF
TRBV10-3,few,TRBJ1-6,-,TGTGCCATCAGTGAGTCGGGGAGCTCCTATAATTCACCCCTCCACTTT,CAISESGSSYNSPLHF
TRBV18,-,TRBJ1-2,-,TGTGCCAGCTCACCCCGGGAACGCACTAACTATGGCTACACCTTC,CASSPRERTNYGYTF
TRBV10-2,-,TRBJ2-3,TRBD2,TGCGCCAGCAGGAGGACTAGCGGGGGGGCAGATACGCAGTATTTT,CASRRTSGGADTQYF
TRBV7-2,-,TRBJ1-2,-,TGTGCCAGCAGCTTAGAACTAGGCGGCTACACCTTC,CASSLELGGYTF
TRBV6-6,-,TRBJ2-2,-,TGTGCCAGCAGCTTCCTCACCGGGGAGCTGTTTTTT,CASSFLTGELFF
TRBV25-1,-,TRBJ2-3,-,TGTGCCAGCAGTGTTACAGGGACAGATACGCAGTATTTT,CASSVTGTDTQYF
TRBV7-2,few,TRBJ1-4,-,TGTGCCAGCAGCTTAGTTCTTAGTTTGGGAGGCGAAAAACTGTTTTTT,CASSLVLSLGGEKLFF
TRBV27,few,TRBJ2-3,TRBD1,TGTGCCAGCAGTTTAATGGGACAGGGCCCAAGCACAGATACGCAGTATTTT,CASSLMGQGPSTDTQYF
TRBV11-3,-,TRBJ2-3,-,TGTGCCAGCAGCTCAGGTGGTAGCACAGATACGCAGTATTTT,CASSSGGSTDTQYF
TRBV5-1,once,TRBJ2-2,-,TGCGCCAGCAGCCTCGCGGGGACCGGGGAGCTGTTTTTT,CASSLAGTGELFF
TRBV5-6,-,TRBJ2-1,TRBD2,TGTGCCAGCAGCTACCTAGCGGGAGGATACAATGAGCAGTTCTTC,CASSYLAGGYNEQFF
TRBV11-1,-,TRBJ1-6,TRBD1,TGTGCCACGTCGCCCACTGGGACAGGGTCACCCCTCCACTTT,CATSPTGTGSPLHF
TRBV7-2,few,TRBJ2-3,TRBD1,TGTGCCAGCAGCCCCTTACCCCGGACAACAGGGGGGCGGGGTACGCAGTATTTT,CASSPLPRTTGGRGTQYF
TRBV5-1,-,TRBJ2-7,TRBD1,TGCGCCAGCAGCTCACCCCGGACAGGCAAAACCTACGAGCAGTACTTC,CASSSPRTGKTYEQYF
TRBV6-1,-,TRBJ2-5,TRBD2,TGTGCCAGCAATGCTCCGGGACTAGCAAGCGAGACCCAGTACTTC,CASNAPGLASETQYF
TRBV27,-,TRBJ2-5,-,TGTGCCAGCATGCGGGGCGAAAAAGAGACCCAGTACTTC,CASMRGEKETQYF
TRBV29-1,-,TRBJ1-1,-,TGCAGCGTTGTAGCCAACACTGAAGCTTTCTTT,CSVVANTEAFF
TRBV4-2,once,TRBJ2-3,TRBD2,TGTGCCAGCAACGCGGGGGGAAGCACAGATACGCAGTATTTT,CASNAGGSTDTQYF
TRBV5-1,-,TRBJ2-1,TRBD2,TGCGCCAGCAGCCTGGGACTAGCGAGCGATGAGCAGTTCTTC,CASSLGLASDEQFF
TRBV10-1,-,TRBJ2-1,-,TGCGCCAGCAGTGAGTCGAACGGAGGACGCCTCTCCTACAATGAGCAGTTCTTC,CASSESNGGRLSYNEQFF
TRBV15,-,TRBJ2-7,-,TGTGCCACCAGCAGGGCCGGTGGGGGGAACTCCTACGAGCAGTACTTC,CATSRAGGGNSYEQYF